This is a list of T cell receptor beta chains from one sample in a study of T cells after somatic rescue of genetic block. Clones were read by immunoSEQ multiplex PCR, and TCRdb kept only the in-frame ones, dropping some. The sample holds tens of thousands of clones, about 96% seen once. Sequenced input: peripheral blood mononuclear cells (PBMCs). These receptors were collected from a child younger than two. Both conserved end residues are part of each CDR3. The order of the fields is V gene, clone size, D gene, J gene, CDR3 protein, CDR3 DNA. A D gene is named only where the DNA matches it firmly. Rows give clone size only sometimes, using once, few, many, or a class for an expanded clone.

TRBV6-6	-	TRBD2	TRBJ2-7	CASSYSPSGSYEQYF	TGTGCCAGCAGTTACTCGCCTAGCGGGAGTTACGAGCAGTACTTC
TRBV2	once	TRBD2	TRBJ2-1	CASSPGLAGRYNEQFF	TGTGCCAGCAGTCCGGGACTAGCGGGAAGGTACAATGAGCAGTTCTTC
TRBV7-2	-	TRBD2	TRBJ2-3	CASSFFGGTDTQYF	TGTGCCAGCAGCTTTTTCGGGGGGACAGATACGCAGTATTTT
TRBV28	-	TRBD1	TRBJ1-6	CASSLQGGNSPLHF	TGTGCCAGCAGTTTACAGGGGGGAAATTCACCCCTCCACTTT
TRBV11-1	-	TRBD2	TRBJ2-7	CASSLDPGLAGYEQYF	TGTGCCAGCAGCTTAGACCCGGGACTAGCGGGCTACGAGCAGTACTTC
TRBV6-1	-	TRBD2	TRBJ2-7	CASTMGLAAYEQYF	TGTGCCAGCACGATGGGACTAGCGGCCTACGAGCAGTACTTC
TRBV5-1	-	-	TRBJ1-2	CASSWRGWTDLYGYTF	TGCGCCAGCAGCTGGCGGGGATGGACAGACCTCTATGGCTACACCTTC
TRBV6-1	once	-	TRBJ2-3	CASSASPTDTQYF	TGTGCCAGCAGTGCATCCCCCACAGATACGCAGTATTTT
TRBV11-2	once	-	TRBJ1-4	CASSLGGSGEKLFF	TGTGCCAGCAGCTTAGGAGGGTCGGGAGAAAAACTGTTTTTT
TRBV27	-	-	TRBJ1-2	CATPARHGYTF	TGTGCCACCCCCGCCAGGCATGGCTACACCTTC
TRBV2	-	-	TRBJ1-1	CASREGRGGNTEAFF	TGTGCCAGCAGGGAAGGCAGGGGAGGGAACACTGAAGCTTTCTTT
TRBV7-2	-	TRBD2	TRBJ2-7	CASSFRLAGAGEQYF	TGTGCCAGCAGCTTTAGACTAGCGGGAGCAGGCGAGCAGTACTTC
TRBV2	-	-	TRBJ2-2	CASSEAGNTGELFF	TGTGCCAGCAGTGAAGCAGGGAACACCGGGGAGCTGTTTTTT
TRBV29-1	-	TRBD2	TRBJ2-7	CSVAGEGYEQYF	TGCAGCGTAGCGGGAGAAGGCTACGAGCAGTACTTC
TRBV19	-	TRBD2	TRBJ2-3	CASSMSGRSGDTQYF	TGTGCCAGTAGTATGAGCGGGAGGAGCGGAGATACGCAGTATTTT
TRBV5-1	-	TRBD1	TRBJ2-2	CASSFHRQGTGELFF	TGCGCCAGCAGCTTTCACCGACAGGGCACCGGGGAGCTGTTTTTT
TRBV9	-	TRBD2	TRBJ2-2	CASSSGLAEGAGELFF	TGTGCCAGCAGCTCGGGACTAGCGGAGGGGGCCGGGGAGCTGTTTTTT
TRBV2	-	-	TRBJ2-7	CASGYYEQYF	TGTGCCAGCGGGTACTACGAGCAGTACTTC
TRBV28	-	-	TRBJ1-4	CASRWGRTEKLFF	TGTGCCAGCAGGTGGGGTAGGACTGAAAAACTGTTTTTT
TRBV9	-	-	TRBJ2-1	CASSQRDLNEQFF	TGTGCCAGCAGCCAAAGGGACCTCAACGAGCAGTTCTTC
TRBV2	-	-	TRBJ2-7	CASSDSSYEQYF	TGTGCCAGCAGTGACAGCTCCTACGAGCAGTACTTC
TRBV7-2	-	TRBD2	TRBJ2-3	CASSLIPGGRTDTQYF	TGTGCCAGCAGCTTAATACCGGGAGGAAGGACAGATACGCAGTATTTT
TRBV9	-	-	TRBJ2-3	CASSVKYSDTQYF	TGTGCCAGCAGCGTAAAGTACTCAGATACGCAGTATTTT
TRBV27	once	-	TRBJ2-2	CASRPTVNTGELFF	TGTGCCAGCAGACCGACGGTGAACACCGGGGAGCTGTTTTTT
TRBV30	-	TRBD2	TRBJ2-1	CAFRTSGSAEQFF	TGTGCTTTCCGGACTAGCGGGAGCGCTGAGCAGTTCTTC
TRBV7-2	-	-	TRBJ2-7	CASSWGDLAQYF	TGTGCCAGCAGCTGGGGGGACTTGGCGCAGTACTTC
TRBV4-2	-	TRBD2	TRBJ2-5	CASSQDVRGEETQYF	TGTGCCAGCAGCCAAGACGTCCGGGGGGAAGAGACCCAGTACTTC
TRBV6-1	-	TRBD2	TRBJ2-1	CASSELAGGSSYNEQFF	TGTGCCAGCAGTGAACTAGCCGGGGGGAGCTCCTACAATGAGCAGTTCTTC